Below, one T cell receptor beta chain is given with its context. These data originate in a study of control samples from healthy donors and cancer patients. Sequenced by immunoSEQ multiplex PCR; TCRdb stores in-frame clones only, minus some. Of some 130,000 clones listed, about 93% are singletons. The CDR3 consists of 14 residues. CDR1 is MNHEY, CDR2 SVGAGI, per germline. The ends were cut back, 2 bases at V and 2 bases at J, with 10 bases in the middle. The material sequenced was blood. The receptor comes from a man aged 35 to 55 in good health. The chain carries TRBV6-5 and TRBJ2-7, with D tentatively TRBD1 (6 bases). The CDR3 region has the DNA TGTGCCAGCAGTTACCAACAGGGACCCTACGAGCAGTACTTC. Encoded protein: CASSYQQGPYEQYF.